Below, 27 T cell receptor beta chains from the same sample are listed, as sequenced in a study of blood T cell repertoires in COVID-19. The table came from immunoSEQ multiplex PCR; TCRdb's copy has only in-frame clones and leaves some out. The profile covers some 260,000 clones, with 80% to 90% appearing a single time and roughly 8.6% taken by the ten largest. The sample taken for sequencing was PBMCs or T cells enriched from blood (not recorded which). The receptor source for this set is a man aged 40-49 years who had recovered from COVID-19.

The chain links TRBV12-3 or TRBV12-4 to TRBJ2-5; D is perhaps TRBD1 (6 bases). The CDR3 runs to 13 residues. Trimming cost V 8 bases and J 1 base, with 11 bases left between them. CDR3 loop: CASAGTFQETQYF. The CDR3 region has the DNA TGTGCCAGCGCAGGGACATTCCAAGAGACCCAGTACTTC.

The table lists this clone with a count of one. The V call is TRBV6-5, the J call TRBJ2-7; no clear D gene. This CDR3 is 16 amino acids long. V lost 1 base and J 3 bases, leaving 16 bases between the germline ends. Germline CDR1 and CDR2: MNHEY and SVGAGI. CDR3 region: CASSYLPVVPNYEQYF. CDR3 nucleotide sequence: TGTGCCAGCAGTTACTTGCCGGTTGTCCCAAACTACGAGCAGTACTTC.

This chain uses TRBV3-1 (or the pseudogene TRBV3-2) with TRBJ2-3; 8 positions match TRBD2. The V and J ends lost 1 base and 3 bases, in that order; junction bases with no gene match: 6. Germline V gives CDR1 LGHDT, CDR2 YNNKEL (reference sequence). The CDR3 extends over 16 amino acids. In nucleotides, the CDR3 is TGTGCCAGCAGCCAAGTTGGCGGGAGGAGGACAGATACGCAGTATTTT. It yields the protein CASSQVGGRRTDTQYF.

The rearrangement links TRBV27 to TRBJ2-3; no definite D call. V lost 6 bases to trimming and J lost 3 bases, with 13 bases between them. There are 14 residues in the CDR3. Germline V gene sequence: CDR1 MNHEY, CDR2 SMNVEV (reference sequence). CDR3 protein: CASRMVPTTDTQYF. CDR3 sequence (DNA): TGTGCCAGCAGAATGGTCCCAACAACAGATACGCAGTATTTT.

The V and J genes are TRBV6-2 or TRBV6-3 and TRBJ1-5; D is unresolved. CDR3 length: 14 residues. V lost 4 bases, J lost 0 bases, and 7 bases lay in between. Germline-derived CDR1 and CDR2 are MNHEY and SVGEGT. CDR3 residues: CASSFAISNQPQHF. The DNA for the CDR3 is TGTGCCAGCAGTTTCGCGATTAGCAATCAGCCCCAGCATTTT.

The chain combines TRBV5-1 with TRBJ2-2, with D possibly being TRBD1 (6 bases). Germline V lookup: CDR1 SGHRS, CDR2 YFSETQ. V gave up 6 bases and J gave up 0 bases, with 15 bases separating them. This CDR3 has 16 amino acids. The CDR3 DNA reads TGCGCCAGCAAGCAGGGGACAAACGCGAACACCGGGGAGCTGTTTTTT. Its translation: CASKQGTNANTGELFF.

The CDR3 nucleotides are TGTGCCAGCGAGCGTCAGGGGGTTTACACCGGGGAGCTGTTTTTT. This encodes CASERQGVYTGELFF. The chain joins TRBV6-6 to TRBJ2-2; 7 nucleotides agree with TRBD1. The CDR3 is made up of 15 amino acids. From germline, CDR1 is MNHNY and CDR2 SVGAGI (reference sequence). V trimming: 8 bases; J trimming: 3 bases; junction bases outside the gene matches: 9.

The CDR3 DNA sequence: TGTGCCTGGAGTTTCAGGGGGCAAGGCTCCTATAATTCACCCCTCCACTTT. This gives the protein CAWSFRGQGSYNSPLHF. This chain uses TRBV30 with TRBJ1-6; TRBD1 aligns across 8 bases. CDR1 GTSNPN and CDR2 SVGIG come from the germline V gene (reference sequence). The CDR3 loop spans 17 amino acids. J gave up 0 bases and V 2 bases, and 6 bases lay outside the gene matches.

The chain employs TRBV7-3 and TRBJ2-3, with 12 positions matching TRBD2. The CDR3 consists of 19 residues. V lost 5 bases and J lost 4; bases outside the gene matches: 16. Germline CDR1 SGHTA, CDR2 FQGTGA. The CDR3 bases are TGTGCCAGCAGCCCGCCTTCTAGCGGGGGGGCTTTTATCCCAGATACGCAGTATTTT. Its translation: CASSPPSSGGAFIPDTQYF.

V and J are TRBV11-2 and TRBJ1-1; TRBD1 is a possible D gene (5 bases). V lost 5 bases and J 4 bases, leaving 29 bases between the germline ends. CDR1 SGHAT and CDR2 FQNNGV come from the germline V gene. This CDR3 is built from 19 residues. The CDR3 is CASSKLVLLTGGDFTEAFF. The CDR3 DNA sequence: TGTGCCAGCAGCAAACTAGTCCTTCTCACAGGAGGGGATTTCACTGAAGCTTTCTTT.

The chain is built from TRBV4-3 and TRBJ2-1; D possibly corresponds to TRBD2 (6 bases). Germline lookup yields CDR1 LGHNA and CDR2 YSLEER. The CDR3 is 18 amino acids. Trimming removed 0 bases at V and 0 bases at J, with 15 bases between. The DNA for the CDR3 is TGCGCCAGCAGCCAAGATGTGATAGCGGTGAGCTCCTACAATGAGCAGTTCTTC. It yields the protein CASSQDVIAVSSYNEQFF.

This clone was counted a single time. This CDR3 reads CASSPSSLKETQYF. The CDR3, as DNA: TGTGCCAGCTCACCGTCTAGCCTTAAAGAGACCCAGTACTTC. This chain connects TRBV18 to TRBJ2-5, with a tentative D call TRBD2 (5 bases). V lost 3 bases and J lost 3, with 11 bases in between. CDR3 length equals 14 residues. Germline V gene lookup returns CDR1 KGHSH and CDR2 LQKENI. The full variable domain, in which reference TRBV18 and TRBJ2-5 provide the parts outside the CDR3, is NAGVMQNPRHLVRRRGQEARLRCSPMKGHSHVYWYRQLPEEGLKFMVYLQKENIIDESGMPKERFSAEFPKEGPSILRIQQVVRGDSAAYFCASSPSSLKETQYFGPGTRLLVL.

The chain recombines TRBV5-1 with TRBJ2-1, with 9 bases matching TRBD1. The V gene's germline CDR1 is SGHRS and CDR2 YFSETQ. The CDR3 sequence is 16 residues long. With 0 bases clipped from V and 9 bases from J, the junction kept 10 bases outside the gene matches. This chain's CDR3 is CASSLAPDRGRGEQFF. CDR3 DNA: TGCGCCAGCAGCTTGGCCCCGGACAGGGGTCGGGGTGAGCAGTTCTTC. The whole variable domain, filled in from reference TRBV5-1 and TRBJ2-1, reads KAGVTQTPRYLIKTRGQQVTLSCSPISGHRSVSWYQQTPGQGLQFLFEYFSETQRNKGNFPGRFSGRQFSNSRSEMNVSTLELGDSALYLCASSLAPDRGRGEQFFGPGTRLTVL.

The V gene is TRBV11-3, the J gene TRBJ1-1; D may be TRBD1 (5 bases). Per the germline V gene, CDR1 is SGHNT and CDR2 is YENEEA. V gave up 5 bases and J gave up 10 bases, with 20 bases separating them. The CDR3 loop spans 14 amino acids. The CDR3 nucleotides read TGTGCCAGCAGCCCAGGGAGGGCCCAGAGAGCAGCTTTCTTT. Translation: CASSPGRAQRAAFF.

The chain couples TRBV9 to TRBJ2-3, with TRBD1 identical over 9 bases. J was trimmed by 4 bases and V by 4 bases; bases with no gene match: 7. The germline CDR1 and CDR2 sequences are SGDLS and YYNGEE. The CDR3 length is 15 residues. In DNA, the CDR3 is TGTGCCAGCAGCACCGGACAGGGGCCGCCAGATACGCAGTATTTT. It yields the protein CASSTGQGPPDTQYF.

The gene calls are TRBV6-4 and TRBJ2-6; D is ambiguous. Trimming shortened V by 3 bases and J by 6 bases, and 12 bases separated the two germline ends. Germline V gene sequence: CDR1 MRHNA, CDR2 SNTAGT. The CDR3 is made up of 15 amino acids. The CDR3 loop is CASSEQLAAANVLTF. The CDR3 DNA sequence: TGTGCCAGCAGTGAACAGCTCGCTGCGGCCAACGTCCTGACTTTC.

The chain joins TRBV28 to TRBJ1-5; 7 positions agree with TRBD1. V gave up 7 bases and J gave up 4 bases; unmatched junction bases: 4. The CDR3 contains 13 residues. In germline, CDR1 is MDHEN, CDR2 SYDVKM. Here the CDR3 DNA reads TGTGCCAGCAAAATACAGGGGAATCAGCCCCAGCATTTT. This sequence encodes CASKIQGNQPQHF.

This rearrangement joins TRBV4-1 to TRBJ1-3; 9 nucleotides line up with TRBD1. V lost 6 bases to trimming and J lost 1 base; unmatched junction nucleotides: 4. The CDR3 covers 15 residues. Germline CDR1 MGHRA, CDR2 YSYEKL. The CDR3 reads CASRGQGLSGNTIYF. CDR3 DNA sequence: TGCGCCAGCAGAGGACAGGGGTTGTCTGGAAACACCATATATTTT.

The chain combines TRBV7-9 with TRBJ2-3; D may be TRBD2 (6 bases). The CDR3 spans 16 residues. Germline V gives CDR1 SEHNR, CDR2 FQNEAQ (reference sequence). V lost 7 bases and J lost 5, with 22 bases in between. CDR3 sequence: CASTPGAVRNGDTQYF. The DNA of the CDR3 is TGTGCCAGCACCCCGGGAGCGGTCCGGAATGGAGATACGCAGTATTTT.

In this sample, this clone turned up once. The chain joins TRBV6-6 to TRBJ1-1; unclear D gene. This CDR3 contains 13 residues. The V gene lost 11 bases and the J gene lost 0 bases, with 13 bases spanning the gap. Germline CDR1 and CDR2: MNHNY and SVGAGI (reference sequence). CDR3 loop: CALSSLMNTEAFF. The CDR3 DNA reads TGTGCCCTTTCGTCACTTATGAACACTGAAGCTTTCTTT.

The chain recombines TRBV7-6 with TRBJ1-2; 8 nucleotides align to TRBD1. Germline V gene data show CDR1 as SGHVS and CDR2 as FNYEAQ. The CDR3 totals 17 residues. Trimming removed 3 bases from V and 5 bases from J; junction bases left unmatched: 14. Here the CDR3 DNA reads TGTGCCAGCAGCTTGGGGGACAGGCCCCGTTCGCTTTATGGCTACACCTTC. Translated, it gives CASSLGDRPRSLYGYTF.

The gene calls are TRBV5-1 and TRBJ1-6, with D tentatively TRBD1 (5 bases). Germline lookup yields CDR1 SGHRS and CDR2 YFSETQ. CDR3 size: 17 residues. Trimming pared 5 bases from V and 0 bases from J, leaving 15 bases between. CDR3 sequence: CASSRDSSSSYNSPLHF. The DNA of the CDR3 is TGCGCCAGCAGTCGAGACAGTTCCAGCTCCTATAATTCACCCCTCCACTTT.

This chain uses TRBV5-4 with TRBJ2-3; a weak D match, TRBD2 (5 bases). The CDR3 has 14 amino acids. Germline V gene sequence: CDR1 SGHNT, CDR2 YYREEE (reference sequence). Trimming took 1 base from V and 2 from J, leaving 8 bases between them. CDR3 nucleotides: TGTGCCAGCAGCTTGTCGGGGATCACAGATACGCAGTATTTT. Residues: CASSLSGITDTQYF.

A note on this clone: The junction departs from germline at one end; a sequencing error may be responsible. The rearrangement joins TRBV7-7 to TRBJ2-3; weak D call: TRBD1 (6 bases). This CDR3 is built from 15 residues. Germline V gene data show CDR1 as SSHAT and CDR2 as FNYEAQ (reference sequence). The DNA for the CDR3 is TGTGCTAGCAGCCCCTTAACAGGGAGCACAGATACGCAGTATTTT. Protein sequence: CASSPLTGSTDTQYF.

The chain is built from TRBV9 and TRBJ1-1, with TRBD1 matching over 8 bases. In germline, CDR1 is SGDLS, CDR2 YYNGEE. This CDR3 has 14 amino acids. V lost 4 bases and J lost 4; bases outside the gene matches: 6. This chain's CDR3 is CASSPQGGITEAFF. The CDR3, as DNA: TGTGCCAGCAGCCCACAGGGGGGTATCACTGAAGCTTTCTTT.

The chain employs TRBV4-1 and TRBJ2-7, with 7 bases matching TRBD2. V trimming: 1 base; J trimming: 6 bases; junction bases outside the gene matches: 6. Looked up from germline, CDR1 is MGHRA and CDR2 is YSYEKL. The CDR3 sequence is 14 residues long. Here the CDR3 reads CASSQGAGAGEQYF. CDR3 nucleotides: TGCGCCAGCAGCCAAGGGGCGGGAGCAGGCGAGCAGTACTTC.

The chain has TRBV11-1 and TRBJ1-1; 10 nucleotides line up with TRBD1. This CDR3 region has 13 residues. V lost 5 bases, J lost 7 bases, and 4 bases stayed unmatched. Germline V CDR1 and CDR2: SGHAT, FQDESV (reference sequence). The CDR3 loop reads CASSRTGGGEAFF. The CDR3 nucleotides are TGTGCCAGCAGCCGGACAGGGGGGGGTGAAGCTTTCTTT.